Listed here are 10 T cell receptor beta chains from one sample, sequenced in a study of Ad26.COV2.S vaccination and SARS-CoV-2 variants. Regarding treatment: 19 received Ad26.COV2.S at low or high dose, single or two shots; several received placebo; per-sample allocation not given. On day 63 after the first injection, vaccine and placebo recipients gave samples. TCRdb keeps only in-frame clones here, not all; method: immunoSEQ multiplex PCR. The sample consists of about 680,000 clones, 89% of them appearing once. Sequencing was performed on peripheral blood, taken in a trial of Ad26.COV2.S vaccine versus placebo. Receptors were obtained from a person aged 18 to 59 who received the Ad26.COV2.S COVID-19 vaccine or a placebo.

CDR3 nucleotide sequence: TGTGCCAGCAGCTTACAAGCGGGAGACACAGATACGCAGTATTTT. Translated, it gives CASSLQAGDTDTQYF. The chain links TRBV7-2 to TRBJ2-3; 8 nucleotides align to TRBD2. Germline V CDR1 and CDR2: SGHTA, FQGNSA. The V segment lost 2 bases and the J segment 2 bases; nucleotides outside the gene matches: 3. This CDR3 has 15 residues.

The V gene is TRBV10-1, the J gene TRBJ2-3; D remains ambiguous. The germline CDR1 and CDR2 sequences are WNHNN and SYGVQD (reference sequence). The V gene lost 8 bases and the J gene lost 1 base, with 10 bases spanning the gap. The CDR3 covers 13 residues. The CDR3: CASRGTGTDTQYF. The CDR3 DNA sequence: TGCGCCAGCCGAGGAACGGGCACAGATACGCAGTATTTT.

The chain employs TRBV3-1 (or the pseudogene TRBV3-2) and TRBJ2-2; D not resolved. CDR1 and CDR2 from the germline V gene are LGHDT and YNNKEL (reference sequence). This CDR3 contains 12 residues. Deletions cut 4 bases from V and 6 bases from J, with 6 bases between. CDR3 nucleotides: TGTGCCAGCAGCCCCTATTCCGGGGAGCTGTTTTTT. This sequence encodes CASSPYSGELFF.

The rearrangement joins TRBV29-1 to TRBJ1-1; TRBD1 matches at 7 bases. Germline-derived CDR1 and CDR2 are SQVTM and ANQGSEA. Germline trimming cut 5 bases from V and 1 base from J; bases unmatched to any gene: 4. The CDR3 is 13 residues long. For the CDR3, the DNA is TGCAGCGTTAGAGGACAGGAGAACACTGAAGCTTTCTTT. It translates to CSVRGQENTEAFF.

This sequence joins TRBV3-1 (or the pseudogene TRBV3-2) and TRBJ2-1; unclear D gene. The germline V gene encodes CDR1 LGHDT and CDR2 YNNKEL (reference sequence). The CDR3 sequence is 15 residues long. V gave up 1 base and J gave up 7 bases, with 14 bases separating them. CDR3 region: CASSQAIPLVNEQFF. The CDR3 bases are TGTGCCAGCAGCCAAGCTATCCCCCTTGTAAATGAGCAGTTCTTC.

The chain couples TRBV3-1 (or the pseudogene TRBV3-2) to TRBJ1-4, with TRBD1 matching over 7 bases. The V segment lost 1 base and the J segment 7 bases; nucleotides outside the gene matches: 3. Germline loops: CDR1 LGHDT, CDR2 YNNKEL (reference sequence). The CDR3 spans 14 residues. The CDR3 bases are TGTGCCAGCAGCCAAGCAGGGGGTGGTGAAAAACTGTTTTTT. It encodes CASSQAGGGEKLFF.

This chain joins TRBV14 and TRBJ2-5; D possibly matches TRBD1 or TRBD2 (7 bases each). The CDR3 loop spans 18 amino acids. Trimming cost V 3 bases and J 2 bases, with 22 bases left between them. Germline V gene sequence: CDR1 SGHDN, CDR2 FVKESK. The CDR3 protein is CASSQPTRGRAVQETQYF. The DNA of the CDR3 is TGTGCCAGCAGCCAGCCGACCAGGGGGAGGGCGGTTCAAGAGACCCAGTACTTC.

A few counts support this clone. V and J are TRBV4-2 and TRBJ1-2; possibly TRBD1 for D (6 bases). Trimming removed 0 bases from V and 4 bases from J, with 15 bases in between. CDR3 length equals 16 residues. Germline CDR1 reads LGHNA; CDR2 reads YNFKEQ. The CDR3 bases are TGTGCCAGCAGCCAAGACTACCGGACAGTAGGCTATGGCTACACCTTC. Its translation: CASSQDYRTVGYGYTF.

The chain carries TRBV10-3 and TRBJ1-1; TRBD1 might be the D (6 bases). CDR1 ENHRY and CDR2 SYGVKD come from the germline V gene. This CDR3 contains 16 residues. Trimming took 5 bases from V and 0 from J, leaving 16 bases between them. CDR3 sequence: CAISPRADSMNTEAFF. CDR3 sequence (DNA): TGTGCCATCAGTCCCCGCGCGGACAGTATGAACACTGAAGCTTTCTTT.

The V gene is TRBV3-1 (or the pseudogene TRBV3-2), the J gene TRBJ2-1; D possibly corresponds to TRBD2 (6 bases). In germline, CDR1 is LGHDT, CDR2 YNNKEL (reference sequence). Trimming cost V 0 bases and J 11 bases, with 14 bases left between them. The length of the CDR3 is 14 residues. The CDR3 is CASSQEFAAGQQFF. In DNA, the CDR3 is TGTGCCAGCAGCCAAGAATTCGCGGCGGGACAGCAGTTCTTC.